The rows below give T cell receptor beta chains drawn from one sample of a study of cytomegalovirus exposure and HLA in healthy donors. Some clones are missing from TCRdb's copy, which holds only in-frame ones; the method was immunoSEQ multiplex PCR. This table holds around 150,000 clones, approximately 82% found once. The sample taken for sequencing was PBMCs. The receptors here all came from a male donor in good health and CMV-seropositive. Each CDR3 is given with its conserved first and last residue. D genes are given only for firm matches. Some rows mark clone size as missing; the rest say once, few, many or name a class of expanded clone.

D gene,J gene,V gene,clone size,CDR3 DNA,CDR3 protein
NA,TRBJ1-5,TRBV5-8,few,TGTGCCAGCAGCTTGTCTGATACTGTGTCCCAGCATTTT,CASSLSDTVSQHF
NA,TRBJ2-3,TRBV2,NA,TGTGCCTTCCGGACTCGAAATACGCAGTATTTT,CAFRTRNTQYF
TRBD1,TRBJ1-3,TRBV9,NA,TGTGCCAGCAGCGGACAGGGGGCAAGTGGAAACACCATATATTTT,CASSGQGASGNTIYF
NA,TRBJ1-5,TRBV30,few,TGTGCCTGGAGTGGGGACACCTACTCGGCCCAGCATTTT,CAWSGDTYSAQHF
NA,TRBJ1-1,TRBV7-2,once,TGTGCCAGCAGCTCTGGACAAAAGAACACTGAAGCTTTCTTT,CASSSGQKNTEAFF
TRBD1,TRBJ2-5,TRBV27,few,TGTGCCAGCAGTCCGGACAGGGTAGTGACCCAGTACTTC,CASSPDRVVTQYF
NA,TRBJ2-6,TRBV21-1,once,TGTGCCAGCAGCAAATCGCCGGGACAGGGTACAACTGGGGCCAACGTCCTGACTTTC,CASSKSPGQGTTGANVLTF
TRBD2,TRBJ2-5,TRBV5-8,NA,TGTGCCAGCACTCCGGGACTAGCGGGAGGTTGGGAGACCCAGTACTTC,CASTPGLAGGWETQYF
NA,TRBJ2-7,TRBV4-3,NA,TGCGCCAGCAGCCTCGACAGAGACTCCTACGAGCAGTACTTC,CASSLDRDSYEQYF
TRBD1,TRBJ2-7,TRBV11-2,NA,TGTGCCAGCAGTCGAGGGACAGGGACCATGTACGAGCAGTACTTC,CASSRGTGTMYEQYF
NA,TRBJ1-2,TRBV2,NA,TGTGCCAGCAGGGAACAGGGCCCCTCAAGTGGCTACACCTTC,CASREQGPSSGYTF
NA,TRBJ1-2,TRBV19,few,TGTGCCAGTAGTGTCCGGACGGGGGGCATGAACTATGGCTACACCTTC,CASSVRTGGMNYGYTF
TRBD2,TRBJ2-1,TRBV7-2,once,TGTGCCAGCGAATTCGGGGCTAGCGGCAATGAGCAGTTCTTC,CASEFGASGNEQFF
NA,TRBJ1-2,TRBV27,once,TGTGCCAGCAGTTTGGGGGGGGGAGCTAACTATGGCTACACCTTC,CASSLGGGANYGYTF
NA,TRBJ1-2,TRBV5-1,once,TGCGCCAGCAGCTTGCTCCCAGACTATGGCTACACCTTC,CASSLLPDYGYTF
TRBD2,TRBJ2-5,TRBV9,NA,TGTGCCAGCAGCCCTCGAGGCGGGAGGCGGGAGACCCAGTACTTC,CASSPRGGRRETQYF
NA,TRBJ1-5,TRBV5-1,NA,TGCGCCAGCAGCCCTAGGGGGGGTAGCAATCAGCCCCAGCATTTT,CASSPRGGSNQPQHF
NA,TRBJ1-1,TRBV14,NA,TGTGCCAGCAGCCAAGAGCACAGGGTAACTTTCTTT,CASSQEHRVTFF
NA,TRBJ2-3,TRBV11-2,NA,TGTGCCAGCAGCCCCCGCAGGAGCACAGATACGCAGTATTTT,CASSPRRSTDTQYF
TRBD1,TRBJ2-3,TRBV5-4,NA,TGTGCCGCAACAGGGGGCAGGACAGATACGCAGTATTTT,CAATGGRTDTQYF
NA,TRBJ1-2,TRBV15,NA,TGTGCCACCAGCAGAGATGGGGGGTACTATGGCTACACCTTC,CATSRDGGYYGYTF
NA,TRBJ1-1,TRBV4-1,NA,TGCGCCAGCAGCCAGAGGGGGAGGGACGGTGAAGCTTTCTTT,CASSQRGRDGEAFF
NA,TRBJ2-7,TRBV28,NA,TGTGCCAGCAGGGACCGGGACTCCTCCTACGAGCAGTACTTC,CASRDRDSSYEQYF
TRBD1,TRBJ1-2,TRBV5-4,NA,TGTGCCAGCAGCTCTGGACAGGGCGCTAACTATGGCTACACCTTC,CASSSGQGANYGYTF
TRBD2,TRBJ2-3,TRBV15,NA,TGTGCCACCAGCAGGGCTAGCGGGAGCACAGATACGCAGTATTTT,CATSRASGSTDTQYF
NA,TRBJ1-1,TRBV7-6,NA,TGTGCCAGCAGCTTAGGGGCAGGGGCGAACACTGAAGCTTTCTTT,CASSLGAGANTEAFF
TRBD2,TRBJ2-7,TRBV5-6,NA,TGTGCCAGCAGCTCGATTTTGACCCTAGCGGGAGGGCCCCACGAGCAGTACTTC,CASSSILTLAGGPHEQYF
NA,TRBJ2-7,TRBV7-2,NA,TGTGCCAGCAGCACCAGGGGGGAAGGCTCCTACGAGCAGTACTTC,CASSTRGEGSYEQYF
TRBD2,TRBJ2-7,TRBV30,NA,TGTGCCTGGAGTGTACGGGGGGGAAGGGACGACTACGAGCAGTACTTC,CAWSVRGGRDDYEQYF
TRBD1,TRBJ1-2,TRBV6-5,once,TGTGCCAGCAGCCGCCGGACAGGCAATGGCTACACCTTC,CASSRRTGNGYTF
NA,TRBJ1-1,TRBV6-5,NA,TGTGCCAGCAGTTTTACCCTCGGGGGCACTGAAGCTTTCTTT,CASSFTLGGTEAFF
TRBD1,TRBJ2-1,TRBV27,NA,TGTGCCAGCAGTACCTCGGGACAGGGAATCTTCTACTATAACAATGAGCAGTTCTTC,CASSTSGQGIFYYNNEQFF
TRBD1,TRBJ1-2,TRBV6-1,NA,TGTGCCAGTAGAGACAGGGGTTATGGCTACACCTTC,CASRDRGYGYTF
NA,TRBJ2-1,TRBV25-1,NA,TGTGCCAGCAGTGACCCACACTACAATGAGCAGTTCTTC,CASSDPHYNEQFF
TRBD1,TRBJ2-6,TRBV7-9,NA,TGTGCCAGCAGCACCTACCACGGGCAGGGGGCGCCTGGGGCCAACGTCCTGACTTTC,CASSTYHGQGAPGANVLTF
NA,TRBJ1-1,TRBV7-9,NA,TGTGCCAGCAGCTTAGAGACACCTGAAGCTTTCTTT,CASSLETPEAFF
NA,TRBJ2-3,TRBV6-5,NA,TGTGCCAGCAAACCCTACGGGAGCACAGATACGCAGTATTTT,CASKPYGSTDTQYF
NA,TRBJ2-5,TRBV11-1,few,TGTGCCAGCAGCCCCGACCTGAGGGAGACCCAGTACTTC,CASSPDLRETQYF
TRBD1,TRBJ2-7,TRBV9,NA,TGTGCCAGCAGCCCCCGACAGGGTGTTGCCTACGAGCAGTACTTC,CASSPRQGVAYEQYF
NA,TRBJ1-2,TRBV5-1,NA,TGCGCCAGCAGCGGCGGGATTACGACGGGAGTAGGCTACACCTTC,CASSGGITTGVGYTF
NA,TRBJ1-2,TRBV10-2,few,TGCGCCAGCAGTGAGGAGGCTTGGTATGGCTACACCTTC,CASSEEAWYGYTF
TRBD2,TRBJ2-3,TRBV27,NA,TGTGCCAGCAGGACACCGGGACTAGCGATTTCTAGCACAGATACGCAGTATTTT,CASRTPGLAISSTDTQYF
NA,TRBJ1-3,TRBV6-5,NA,TGTGCCAGCAGTTACTCGATCTTAGCTTCTGGAAACACCATATATTTT,CASSYSILASGNTIYF
TRBD1,TRBJ2-1,TRBV6-5,few,TGTGCCAGCAGGCCGGGACAGGGTTATGAGCAGTTCTTC,CASRPGQGYEQFF
NA,TRBJ2-3,TRBV6-5,NA,TGTGCCAGCAGTATCAGGGGTTCTAGCACAGATACGCAGTATTTT,CASSIRGSSTDTQYF
NA,TRBJ2-5,TRBV9,NA,TGTGCCAGCAGCGTAGGGGTTAGCGGTCAAGAGACCCAGTACTTC,CASSVGVSGQETQYF
NA,TRBJ2-7,TRBV7-2,NA,TGTGCCAGCAGCTTAGTCTCTCTAGGTTATGAGCAGTACTTC,CASSLVSLGYEQYF
NA,TRBJ1-2,TRBV20-1,NA,TGCAGTGCGGTAGGGGTGAATGGCTACACCTTC,CSAVGVNGYTF
NA,TRBJ2-2,TRBV7-2,NA,TGTGCCAGCAGCTTAGCGCGGGACACCGGGGAGCTGTTTTTT,CASSLARDTGELFF
NA,TRBJ1-2,TRBV9,NA,TGTGCCAGCAGCCCGACTACTAACTATGGCTACACCTTC,CASSPTTNYGYTF